The 14 T cell receptor beta chains given below trace back to one sample, sequenced in a study of PD-1 blockade in classical Hodgkin lymphoma. Brentuximab vedotin exposure varied among the patients, all of whom had relapsed after autologous stem cell transplantation. TCRdb's table, derived via immunoSEQ multiplex PCR, lists solely in-frame clones and lacks some. The sample lists some 150,000 clones, nearly 80% occurring once. The source was peripheral blood mononuclear cells (PBMCs), collected before the second cycle of nivolumab. These receptors were taken from a human donor with classical Hodgkin lymphoma.

The CDR3 DNA reads as TGTGCCAGCAGTGCTGGGACAGCTGACTCCTACGAGCAGTACTTC. Translated, it gives CASSAGTADSYEQYF. V gene TRBV6-5 combines with J gene TRBJ2-7; the match to TRBD1 covers 7 bases. CDR3 size: 15 residues. V lost 5 bases and J lost 0; bases outside the gene matches: 7. Germline V CDR1 and CDR2: MNHEY, SVGAGI.

The V gene is TRBV5-5, the J gene TRBJ2-7; D possibly matches TRBD1 or TRBD2 (5 bases each). Germline values: CDR1 SGHKS, CDR2 YYEKEE (reference sequence). The CDR3 is 13 residues long. V lost 0 bases and J 6 bases, leaving 10 bases between the germline ends. CDR3 nucleotides: TGTGCCAGCAGCTTGGCGGCAGGGAGCGAGCAGTACTTC. Translating gives CASSLAAGSEQYF.

The chain has TRBV7-3 and TRBJ1-1; D possibly corresponds to TRBD1 (5 bases). The CDR3 covers 15 residues. Germline-derived CDR1 and CDR2 are SGHTA and FQGTGA. The ends were cut back, 3 bases at V and 2 bases at J, with 13 bases in the middle. This CDR3 reads CASSFSGLRNTEAFF. CDR3 nucleotide sequence: TGTGCCAGCAGCTTTTCGGGACTTCGCAACACTGAAGCTTTCTTT.

This chain links TRBV19 with TRBJ1-1; 7 nucleotides line up with TRBD1. V dropped 7 bases and J dropped 3; count of bases not matched to a gene: 8. The CDR3 contains 14 residues. CDR1 is LNHDA and CDR2 is SQIVND in the germline V gene (reference sequence). This CDR3 reads CASTFGTAHTEAFF. The CDR3 DNA sequence: TGTGCCAGTACCTTCGGGACAGCTCACACTGAAGCTTTCTTT.

The V call is TRBV30, the J call TRBJ1-2, with 11 bases lining up with TRBD1. The germline V gene has CDR1 GTSNPN and CDR2 SVGIG (reference sequence). The V gene end was trimmed by 4 bases and the J gene end by 3 bases; junction bases not matched to a gene: 7. The CDR3 spans 15 residues. CDR3 coding DNA: TGTGCCTGGACCTCCGGGACAGGGGGATACTATGGCTACACCTTC. Its translation: CAWTSGTGGYYGYTF.

This rearrangement joins TRBV6-6 to TRBJ2-1, with 8 bases identical to TRBD2. Unmatched junction bases numbered 3, after V lost 2 bases and J lost 0 bases. Germline CDR1 and CDR2: MNHNY and SVGAGI (reference sequence). The CDR3 has 16 amino acids. DNA for the CDR3: TGTGCCAGCAGTTACCCAGGGACTAGCTCCTACAATGAGCAGTTCTTC. Protein product: CASSYPGTSSYNEQFF.

The chain recombines TRBV7-9 with TRBJ1-4; D is uncertain. V lost 0 bases, J lost 5 bases, and 7 bases lay in between. Germline CDR1 reads SEHNR; CDR2 reads FQNEAQ (reference sequence). This CDR3 region has 14 residues. The CDR3 region is CASSLAPGNEKLFF. The CDR3 DNA reads as TGTGCCAGCAGCTTAGCCCCGGGGAATGAAAAACTGTTTTTT.

This chain uses TRBV7-3 with TRBJ2-7; D perhaps matches TRBD1 (5 bases). Germline-derived CDR1 and CDR2 are SGHTA and FQGTGA. Trimming took 4 bases from V and 3 from J, leaving 16 bases between them. CDR3 size: 15 residues. The CDR3 protein is CASSSDGRAIYEQYF. The CDR3 bases are TGTGCCAGCAGCTCCGATGGCAGGGCAATCTACGAGCAGTACTTC.

The CDR3 DNA is TGTGCCAGCAGTTACCGCCAACTCGGCGGGGAGCTGTTTTTT. Translated: CASSYRQLGGELFF. The V call is TRBV6-6, the J call TRBJ2-2; D uncertain. The CDR3 length is 14 residues. Trimming stripped 2 bases from V and 7 bases from J, with 11 bases between. The germline V gene encodes CDR1 MNHNY and CDR2 SVGAGI (reference sequence).

In DNA, the CDR3 is TGTGCCAGCAGTTTCATTTCCGGGACTAGCGGGAACACAGATACGCAGTATTTT. The encoded protein is CASSFISGTSGNTDTQYF. This sequence joins TRBV28 and TRBJ2-3, with 13 bases that match TRBD2. Germline V gene sequence: CDR1 MDHEN, CDR2 SYDVKM. The CDR3 has 18 amino acids. The V and J ends lost 3 bases and 2 bases, in that order; junction bases with no gene match: 8.

This chain joins TRBV28 and TRBJ2-2; D is unresolved. The CDR3 covers 12 residues. Germline V gene sequence: CDR1 MDHEN, CDR2 SYDVKM. V lost 5 bases, J lost 1 base, and 2 bases lay in between. CDR3 bases: TGTGCCAGCAGTCGGAACACCGGGGAGCTGTTTTTT. Translation: CASSRNTGELFF.

CDR3: CASQLGQGWDEQFF. The CDR3 nucleotides are TGTGCCAGCCAGTTGGGACAGGGGTGGGATGAGCAGTTCTTC. The chain has TRBV6-5 and TRBJ2-1, with TRBD1 identical over 10 bases. V shed 8 bases and J 8 bases; nucleotides not matched to a gene: 9. The CDR3 loop spans 14 amino acids. Per germline, CDR1 MNHEY and CDR2 SVGAGI.

This sequence joins TRBV7-2 and TRBJ1-6, with 9 bases matching TRBD1. The trim removed 1 base at V and 6 bases at J, leaving 4 bases unmatched. Germline V gene lookup returns CDR1 SGHTA and CDR2 FQGNSA. The CDR3 sequence is 16 residues long. CDR3 in amino acids: CASSLVGTGTNSPLHF. CDR3 nucleotide sequence: TGTGCCAGCAGCTTAGTCGGGACAGGGACTAATTCACCCCTCCACTTT.

About this clone: One junction end does not reproduce the germline sequence, and a read error may be involved. The chain employs TRBV2 and TRBJ1-2; possible D gene TRBD1, 5 bases. This CDR3 is built from 12 residues. From germline, CDR1 is SNHLY and CDR2 FYNNEI. The CDR3 is CASSELGEVGSF. The CDR3 region has the DNA TGTGCCAGCAGTGAACTGGGGGAGGTGGGCAGCTTC.